This T cell receptor beta chain originates from a study of blood T cell repertoires in COVID-19. Study details: Samples of COVID-19 (acute and convalescent) were obtained from the United States, Italy and Spain.

This clone occurred a few times. Repertoires were generated with immunoSEQ multiplex PCR, while TCRdb's copy carries only in-frame clones and drops some. The sample consists of about 300,000 clones, 85% of them appearing once. The length of the CDR3 is 17 residues. Germline V gives CDR1 LGHNA, CDR2 YNFKEQ. Trimming cost V 3 bases and J 0 bases; bases outside gene matches: 10. The chain recombines TRBV4-2 with TRBJ1-1; TRBD1 matches at 7 bases. What was sequenced was PBMCs or T cells enriched from blood (not recorded which). The sequence derives from a woman aged 25 to 45 who had been exposed to COVID-19. CDR3 in DNA: TGTGCCAGCAGCCACGCTGGGACGGGACAGATGAACACTGAAGCTTTCTTT. Amino acid sequence: CASSHAGTGQMNTEAFF.